This T cell receptor beta chain came from a study of CD8 T cells in ankylosing spondylitis. TCRdb reprocessed the 5' RACE reads with MiXCR, giving one entry per CDR3 protein. The table lists 30,000 to 40,000 distinct CDR3 sequences, 7.2% of them singletons. This clonotype was observed at least ten times. The CDR3 is 11 residues long. Germline CDR1 reads LGHDT; CDR2 reads YNNKEL (reference sequence). Trimming pared 3 bases from V and 5 bases from J, leaving 2 bases between. The sequencing input was blood, either unsorted or a sorted T cell fraction (not recorded which). The sequence derives from a male donor with ankylosing spondylitis or in good health (not recorded which). V is TRBV3-1 and J is TRBJ2-1; no clear D gene. CDR3 loop: CASSHDNEQFF. CDR3 DNA sequence: TGTGCCAGCAGCCACGACAATGAGCAGTTCTTC.